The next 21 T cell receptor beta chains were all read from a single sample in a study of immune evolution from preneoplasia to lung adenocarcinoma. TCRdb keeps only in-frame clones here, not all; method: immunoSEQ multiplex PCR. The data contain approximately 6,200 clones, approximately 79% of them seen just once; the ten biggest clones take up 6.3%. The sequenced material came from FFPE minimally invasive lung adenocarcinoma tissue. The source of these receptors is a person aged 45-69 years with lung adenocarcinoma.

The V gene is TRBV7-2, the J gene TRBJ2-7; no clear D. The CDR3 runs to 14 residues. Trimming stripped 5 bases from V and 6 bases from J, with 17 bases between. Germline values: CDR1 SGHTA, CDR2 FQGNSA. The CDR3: CASSHSTRLSEQYF. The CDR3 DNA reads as TGTGCCAGCAGCCACTCGACACGTCTTAGCGAGCAGTACTTC.

DNA for the CDR3: TGTGCCAGCAATTCCGAGGGACGAAACTATGGCTACACCTTC. Amino acids: CASNSEGRNYGYTF. V is TRBV6-6 and J is TRBJ1-2, with D possibly matching TRBD1 (5 bases). The CDR3 is made up of 14 amino acids. V lost 7 bases to trimming and J lost 2 bases, with 14 bases between them. Germline V gene lookup returns CDR1 MNHNY and CDR2 SVGAGI (reference sequence).

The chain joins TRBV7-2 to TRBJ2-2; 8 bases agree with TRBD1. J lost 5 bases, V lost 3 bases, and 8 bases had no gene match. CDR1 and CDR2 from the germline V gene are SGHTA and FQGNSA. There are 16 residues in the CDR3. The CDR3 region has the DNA TGTGCCAGCAGCTTGGGAGGACAGGGTAGTACCGGGGAGCTGTTTTTT. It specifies CASSLGGQGSTGELFF.

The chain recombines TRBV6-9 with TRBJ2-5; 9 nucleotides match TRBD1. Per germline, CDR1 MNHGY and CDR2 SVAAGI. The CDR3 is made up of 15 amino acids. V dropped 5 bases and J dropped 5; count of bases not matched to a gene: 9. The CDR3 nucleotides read TGTGCCAGCAGTGCCCGGGACAGGGCGAGGGAGACCCAGTACTTC. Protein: CASSARDRARETQYF.

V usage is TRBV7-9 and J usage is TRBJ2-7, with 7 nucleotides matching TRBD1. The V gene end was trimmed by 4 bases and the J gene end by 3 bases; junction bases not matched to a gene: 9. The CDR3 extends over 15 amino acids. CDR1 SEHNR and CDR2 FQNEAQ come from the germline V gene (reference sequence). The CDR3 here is CASSSADRFNYEQYF. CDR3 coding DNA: TGTGCCAGCAGCTCCGCGGACAGGTTCAACTACGAGCAGTACTTC.

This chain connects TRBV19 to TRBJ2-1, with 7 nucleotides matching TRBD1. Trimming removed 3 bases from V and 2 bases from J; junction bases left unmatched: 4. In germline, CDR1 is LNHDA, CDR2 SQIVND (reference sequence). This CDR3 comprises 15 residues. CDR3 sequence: CASSIRDSPYNEQFF. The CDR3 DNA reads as TGTGCCAGTAGTATCCGGGACAGCCCCTACAATGAGCAGTTCTTC. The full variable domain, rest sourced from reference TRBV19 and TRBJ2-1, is DGGITQSPKYLFRKEGQNVTLSCEQNLNHDAMYWYRQDPGQGLRLIYYSQIVNDFQKGDIAEGYSVSREKKESFPLTVTSAQKNPTAFYLCASSIRDSPYNEQFFGPGTRLTVL.

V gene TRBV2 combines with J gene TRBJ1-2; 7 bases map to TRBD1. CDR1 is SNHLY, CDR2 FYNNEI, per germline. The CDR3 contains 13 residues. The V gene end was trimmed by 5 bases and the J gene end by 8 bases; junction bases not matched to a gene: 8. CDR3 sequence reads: CASSQGGLGGYTF. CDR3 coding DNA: TGTGCCAGCAGTCAGGGGGGGCTCGGGGGCTACACCTTC.

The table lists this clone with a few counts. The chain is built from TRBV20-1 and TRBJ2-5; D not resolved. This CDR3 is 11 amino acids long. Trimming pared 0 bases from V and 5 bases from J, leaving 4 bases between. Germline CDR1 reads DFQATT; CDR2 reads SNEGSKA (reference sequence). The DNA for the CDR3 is TGCAGTGCTAGAGATTGGGAGACCCAGTACTTC. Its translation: CSARDWETQYF.

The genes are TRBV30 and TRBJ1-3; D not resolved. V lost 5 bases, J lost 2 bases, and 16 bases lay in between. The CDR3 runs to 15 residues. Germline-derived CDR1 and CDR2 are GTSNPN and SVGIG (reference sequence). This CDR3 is CAWARRVFTGNTIYF. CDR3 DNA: TGTGCCTGGGCAAGAAGGGTCTTTACTGGAAACACCATATATTTT. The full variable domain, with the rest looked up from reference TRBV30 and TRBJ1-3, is SQTIHQWPATLVQPVGSPLSLECTVEGTSNPNLYWYRQAAGRGLQLLFYSVGIGQISSEVPQNLSASRPQDRQFILSSKKLLLSDSGFYLCAWARRVFTGNTIYFGEGSWLTVV.

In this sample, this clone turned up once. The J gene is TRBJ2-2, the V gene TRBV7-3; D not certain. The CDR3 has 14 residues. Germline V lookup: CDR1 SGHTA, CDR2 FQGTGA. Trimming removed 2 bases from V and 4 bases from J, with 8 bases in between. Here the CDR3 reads CASSLGWGTGELFF. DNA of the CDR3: TGTGCCAGCAGCTTAGGGTGGGGCACCGGGGAGCTGTTTTTT.

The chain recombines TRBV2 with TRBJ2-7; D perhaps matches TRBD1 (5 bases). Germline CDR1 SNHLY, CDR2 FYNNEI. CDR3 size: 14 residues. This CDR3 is CASALRGASYEQYF. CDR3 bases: TGTGCGAGCGCCCTACGTGGGGCCTCCTACGAGCAGTACTTC.

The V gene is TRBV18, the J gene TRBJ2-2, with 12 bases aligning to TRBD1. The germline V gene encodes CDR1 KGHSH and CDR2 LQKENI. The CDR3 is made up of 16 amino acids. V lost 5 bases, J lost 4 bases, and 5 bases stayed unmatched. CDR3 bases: TGTGCCAGCTCAACCGGGACAGGGGGCCGCACCGGGGAGCTGTTTTTT. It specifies CASSTGTGGRTGELFF.

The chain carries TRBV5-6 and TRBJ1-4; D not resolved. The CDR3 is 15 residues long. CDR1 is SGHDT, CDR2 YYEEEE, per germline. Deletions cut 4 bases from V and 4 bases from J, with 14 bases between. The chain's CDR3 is CASSHSGGFNEKLFF. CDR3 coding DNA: TGTGCCAGCAGCCATTCGGGAGGGTTTAATGAAAAACTGTTTTTT.

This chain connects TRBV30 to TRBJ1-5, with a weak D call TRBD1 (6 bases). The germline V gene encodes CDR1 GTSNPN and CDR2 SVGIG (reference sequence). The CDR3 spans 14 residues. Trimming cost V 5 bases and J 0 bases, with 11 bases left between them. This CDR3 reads CAWQTGSSNQPQHF. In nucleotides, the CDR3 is TGTGCCTGGCAAACAGGGAGTAGCAATCAGCCCCAGCATTTT.

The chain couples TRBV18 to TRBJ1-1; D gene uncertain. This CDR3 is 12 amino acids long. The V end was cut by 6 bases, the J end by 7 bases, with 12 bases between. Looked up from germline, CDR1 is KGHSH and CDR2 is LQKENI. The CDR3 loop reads CASSPRRDEAFF. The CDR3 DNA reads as TGTGCCAGCTCCCCCAGGAGGGATGAAGCTTTCTTT.

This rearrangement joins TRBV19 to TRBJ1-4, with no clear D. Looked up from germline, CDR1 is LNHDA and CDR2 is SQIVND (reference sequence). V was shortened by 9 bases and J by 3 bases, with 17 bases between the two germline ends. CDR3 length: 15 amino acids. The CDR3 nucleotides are TGTGCCAGCACAAGCTCCGGTGATCCTAATGAAAAACTGTTTTTT. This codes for CASTSSGDPNEKLFF.

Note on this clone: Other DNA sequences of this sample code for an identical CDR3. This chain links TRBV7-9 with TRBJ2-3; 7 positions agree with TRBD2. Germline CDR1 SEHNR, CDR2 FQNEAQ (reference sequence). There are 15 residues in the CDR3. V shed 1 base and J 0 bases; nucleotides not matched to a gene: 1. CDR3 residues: CASSLVGGSTDTQYF. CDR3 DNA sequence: TGTGCCAGCAGCTTAGTGGGGGGGAGCACAGATACGCAGTATTTT.

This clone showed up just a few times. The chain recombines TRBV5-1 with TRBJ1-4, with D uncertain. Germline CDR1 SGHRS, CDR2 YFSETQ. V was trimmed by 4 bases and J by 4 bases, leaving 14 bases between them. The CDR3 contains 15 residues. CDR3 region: CASSPESTSNEKLFF. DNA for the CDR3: TGCGCCAGCAGCCCGGAGAGCACAAGTAATGAAAAACTGTTTTTT.

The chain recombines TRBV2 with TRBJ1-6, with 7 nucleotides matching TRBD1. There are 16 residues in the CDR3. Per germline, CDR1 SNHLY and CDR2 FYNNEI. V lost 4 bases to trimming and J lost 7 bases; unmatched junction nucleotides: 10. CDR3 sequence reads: CASSGRQGEGNSPLHF. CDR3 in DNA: TGTGCCAGCAGTGGACGACAGGGAGAGGGCAATTCACCCCTCCACTTT.

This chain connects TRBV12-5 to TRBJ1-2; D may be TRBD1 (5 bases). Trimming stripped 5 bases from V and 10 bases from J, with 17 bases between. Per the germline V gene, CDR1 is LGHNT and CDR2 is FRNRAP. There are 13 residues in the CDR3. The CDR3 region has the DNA TGTGCTAGTGGTGCCGGGACGGGTGGGCCCTACACCTTC. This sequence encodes CASGAGTGGPYTF.

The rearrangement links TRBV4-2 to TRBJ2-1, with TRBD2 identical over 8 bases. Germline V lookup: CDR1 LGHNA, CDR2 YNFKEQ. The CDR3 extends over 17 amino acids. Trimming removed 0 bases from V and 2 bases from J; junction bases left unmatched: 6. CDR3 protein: CASSQEAGAVAYNEQFF. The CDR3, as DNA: TGTGCCAGCAGCCAAGAAGCGGGAGCGGTGGCCTACAATGAGCAGTTCTTC.